The TCR beta chain under discussion was sequenced for a study of blood T cell repertoires in COVID-19 (dated by TCRdb to about 2020). With respect to the entire study: Samples covering the acute and convalescent phases of COVID-19 were provided by collaborators in the United States, Italy and Spain. The material from the prospective study consisted of cDNA or gDNA derived from T cells, B-cell-depleted T cells, or PBMCs. The repertoires were released in a freely available public database intended as a resource for research on the immune response to SARS-CoV-2. Samples came from the ongoing ImmuneRACE study (first 160 participants) plus 1,254 subjects from 6 global collaborators. A de-identified subject ID, COVID-19 status, age in years and sex were almost always included in the sample metadata. Subjects who had been exposed to COVID-19, were actively infected with it, or had recovered from it provided the deeply sampled blood TCRbeta repertoires that made up the dataset. Where available, HLA class I and class II types were taken from metadata supplied by the sample provider and were not determined by assay-based typing.

TCRbeta CDR3 regions were amplified from genomic DNA using the immunoSEQ Assay, a bias-controlled multiplex PCR. The paper's processing steps were these. Nucleated cell counts per sample were estimated from amplification of reference gene primers within the assay. Sequence reads were collapsed and filtered to measure the absolute abundance of every unique TCRbeta CDR3 rearrangement. For each sample, productive Simpson clonality was calculated by taking the square root of Simpson's diversity index across productive rearrangements. TCRdb re-hosts the immuneACCESS table, in-frame sequences only. Its copies lack some clones; in the studies checked, an unresolved V gene accounts for under half of them, and the cause for the rest is not known. The DNA was the basis for D and trimming; V, J and clone size are from that table. The sample profile shows about 330,000 clones; roughly 88% of them were found once. The ten largest clones add up to roughly 1.6% of the sample.

Overall study outcomes, separate from this receptor: The quantity of clinical and demographic metadata differed by source and by participant and was supplied without curation.

This clone has more than one count but fewer than ten. Its antigen is unknown. No base quality values were provided; no much bigger clone lies one nucleotide off. Each collaborating institution followed its own protocols to collect whole blood in K2EDTA tubes. Collaborator samples were shipped for TCRbeta analysis as frozen whole blood, isolated PBMCs, or DNA extracted from either sample type. Taken from the germline V gene, the CDR1 and CDR2 loops are MDHEN and SYDVKM. Germline trimming: 3 bases from V, 6 bases from J; junction bases outside gene matches: 7. The CDR3 spans 15 residues, from the cysteine through the phenylalanine. Of the read, only the CDR3 DNA is kept; its 45 bases are in frame from base 1.

This TCR was recovered from a woman between 45 and 65 years old with acute or convalescent COVID-19. Sequenced material: peripheral blood. This sequence uses TRBV28 and TRBJ1-2, and 10 junction bases match TRBD1. Read as DNA, the sequence is TGTGCCAGCAGTTTGACAGGGGGCGCAAACAATGGCTACACCTTC. Its coded protein is CASSLTGGANNGYTF.